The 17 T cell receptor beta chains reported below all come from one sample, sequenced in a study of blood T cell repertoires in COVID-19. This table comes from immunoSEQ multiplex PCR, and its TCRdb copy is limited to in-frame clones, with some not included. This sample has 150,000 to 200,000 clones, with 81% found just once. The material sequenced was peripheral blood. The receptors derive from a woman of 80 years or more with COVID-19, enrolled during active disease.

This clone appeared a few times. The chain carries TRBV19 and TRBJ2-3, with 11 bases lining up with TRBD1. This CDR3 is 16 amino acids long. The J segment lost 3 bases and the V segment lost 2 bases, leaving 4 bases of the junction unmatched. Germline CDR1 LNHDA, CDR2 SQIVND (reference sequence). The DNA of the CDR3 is TGTGCCAGTAGTATACTGTGGGACAGGGGGACAGATACGCAGTATTTT. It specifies CASSILWDRGTDTQYF.

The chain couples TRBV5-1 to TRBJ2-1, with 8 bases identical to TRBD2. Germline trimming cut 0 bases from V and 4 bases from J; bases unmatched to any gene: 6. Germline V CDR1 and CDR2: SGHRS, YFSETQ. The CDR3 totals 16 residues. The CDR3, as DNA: TGCGCCAGCAGCTTGGTGCCGGCTAGCGGGTACAATGAGCAGTTCTTC. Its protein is CASSLVPASGYNEQFF.

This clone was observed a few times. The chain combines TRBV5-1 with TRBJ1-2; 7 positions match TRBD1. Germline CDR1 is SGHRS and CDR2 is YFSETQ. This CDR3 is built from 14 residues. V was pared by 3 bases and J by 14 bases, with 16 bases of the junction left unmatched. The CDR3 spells CASSSGGTAPVGTF. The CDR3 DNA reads TGCGCCAGCAGCTCGGGCGGGACAGCCCCCGTCGGGACCTTC.

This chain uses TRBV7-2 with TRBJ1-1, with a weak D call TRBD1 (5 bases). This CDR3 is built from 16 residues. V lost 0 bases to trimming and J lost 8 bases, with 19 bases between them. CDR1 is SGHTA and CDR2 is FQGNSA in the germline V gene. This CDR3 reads CASSLALWGGEGEAFF. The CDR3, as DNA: TGTGCCAGCAGCTTAGCGCTTTGGGGGGGGGAAGGCGAAGCTTTCTTT.

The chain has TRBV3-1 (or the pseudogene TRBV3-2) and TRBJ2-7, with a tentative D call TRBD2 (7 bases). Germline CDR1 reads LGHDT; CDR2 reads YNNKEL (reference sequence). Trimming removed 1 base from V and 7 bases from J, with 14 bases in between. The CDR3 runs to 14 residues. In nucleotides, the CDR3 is TGTGCCAGCAGCCAAGGAGGGGGGGCCGGAGAGCAGTACTTC. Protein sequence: CASSQGGGAGEQYF.

In nucleotides, the CDR3 is TGTGCCACCTCTGGACTGCGGCAAGAGACCCAGTACTTC. Its protein product is CATSGLRQETQYF. This sequence joins TRBV2 and TRBJ2-5; tentative D call: TRBD2 (5 bases). Trimming shortened V by 10 bases and J by 2 bases, and 14 bases separated the two germline ends. The CDR3 contains 13 residues. The germline gives CDR1 SNHLY, CDR2 FYNNEI.

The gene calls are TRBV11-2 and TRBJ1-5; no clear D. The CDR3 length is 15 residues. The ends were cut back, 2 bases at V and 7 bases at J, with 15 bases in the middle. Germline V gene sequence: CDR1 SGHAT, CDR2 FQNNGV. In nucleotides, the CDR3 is TGTGCCAGCAGCTTAACAAGTGGAGTCCGGCAGCCCCAGCATTTT. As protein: CASSLTSGVRQPQHF.

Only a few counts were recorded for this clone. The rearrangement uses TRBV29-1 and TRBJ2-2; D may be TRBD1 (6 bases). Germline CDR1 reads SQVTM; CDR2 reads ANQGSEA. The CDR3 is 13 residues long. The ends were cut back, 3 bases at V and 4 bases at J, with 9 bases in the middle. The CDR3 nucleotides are TGCAGCGTTGACCCAGGGGCCACCGGGGAGCTGTTTTTT. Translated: CSVDPGATGELFF.

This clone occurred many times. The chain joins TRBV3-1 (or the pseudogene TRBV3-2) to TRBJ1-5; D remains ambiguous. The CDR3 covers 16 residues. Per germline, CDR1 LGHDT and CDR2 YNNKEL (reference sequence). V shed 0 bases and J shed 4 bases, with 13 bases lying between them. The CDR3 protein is CASSQDFGGTNQPQHF. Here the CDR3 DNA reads TGTGCCAGCAGCCAAGATTTTGGCGGAACAAATCAGCCCCAGCATTTT.

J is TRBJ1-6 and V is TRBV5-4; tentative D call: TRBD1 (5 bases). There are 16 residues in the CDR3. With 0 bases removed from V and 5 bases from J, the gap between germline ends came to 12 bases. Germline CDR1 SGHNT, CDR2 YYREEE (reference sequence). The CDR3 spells CASSLGQGGNNSPLHF. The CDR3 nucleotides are TGTGCCAGCAGCTTGGGTCAGGGTGGTAATAATTCACCCCTCCACTTT. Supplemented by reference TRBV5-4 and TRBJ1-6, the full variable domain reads ETGVTQSPTHLIKTRGQQVTLRCSSQSGHNTVSWYQQALGQGPQFIFQYYREEENGRGNFPPRFSGLQFPNYSSELNVNALELDDSALYLCASSLGQGGNNSPLHFGNGTRLTVT.

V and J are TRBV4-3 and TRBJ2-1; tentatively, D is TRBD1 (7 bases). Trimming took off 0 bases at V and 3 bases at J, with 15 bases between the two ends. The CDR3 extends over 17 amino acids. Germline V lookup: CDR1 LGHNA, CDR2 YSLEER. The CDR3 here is CASSQDPRQGLYNEQFF. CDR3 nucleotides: TGCGCCAGCAGCCAAGATCCGAGACAGGGACTCTACAATGAGCAGTTCTTC.

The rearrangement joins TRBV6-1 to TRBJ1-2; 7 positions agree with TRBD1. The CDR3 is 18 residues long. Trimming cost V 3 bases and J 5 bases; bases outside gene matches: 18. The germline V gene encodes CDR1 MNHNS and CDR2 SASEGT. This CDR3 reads CASSDKRRQGRLWYGYTF. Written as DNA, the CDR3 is TGTGCCAGCAGTGACAAAAGAAGACAGGGAAGGTTATGGTATGGCTACACCTTC.

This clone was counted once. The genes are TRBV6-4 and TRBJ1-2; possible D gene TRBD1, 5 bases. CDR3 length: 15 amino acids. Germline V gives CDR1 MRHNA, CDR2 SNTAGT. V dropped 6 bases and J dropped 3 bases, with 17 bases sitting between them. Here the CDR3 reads CASSQGHPNHYGYTF. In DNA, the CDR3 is TGTGCCAGCAGCCAAGGACACCCAAACCACTATGGCTACACCTTC.

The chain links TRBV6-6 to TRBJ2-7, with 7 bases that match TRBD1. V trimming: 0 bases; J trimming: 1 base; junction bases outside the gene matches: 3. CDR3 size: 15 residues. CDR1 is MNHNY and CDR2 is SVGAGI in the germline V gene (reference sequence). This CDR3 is CASSYSGTASYEQYF. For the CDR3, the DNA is TGTGCCAGCAGTTACTCGGGGACAGCATCCTACGAGCAGTACTTC.

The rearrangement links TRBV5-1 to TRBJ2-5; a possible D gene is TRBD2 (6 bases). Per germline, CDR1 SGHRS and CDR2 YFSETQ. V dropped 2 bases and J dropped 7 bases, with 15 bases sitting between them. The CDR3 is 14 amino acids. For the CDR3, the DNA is TGCGCCAGCAGCTTCGGATGGGGGGATGGGACCCAGTACTTC. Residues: CASSFGWGDGTQYF.

CDR3 sequence (DNA): TGTGCCAGCAGTGAACCAGGGGGGATGAAGTACTTC. The encoded protein is CASSEPGGMKYF. This sequence joins TRBV6-1 and TRBJ2-5; a possible D gene is TRBD1 (7 bases). The V gene's germline CDR1 is MNHNS and CDR2 SASEGT. With 2 bases removed from V and 12 bases from J, the gap between germline ends came to 13 bases. This CDR3 spans 12 amino acids.

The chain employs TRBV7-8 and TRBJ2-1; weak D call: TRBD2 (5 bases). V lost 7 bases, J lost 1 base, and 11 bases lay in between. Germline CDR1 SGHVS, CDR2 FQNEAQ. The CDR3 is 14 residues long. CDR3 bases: TGTGCCAGCACTTCGAGCGGTTCCTACAATGAGCAGTTCTTC. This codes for CASTSSGSYNEQFF.